The 17 T cell receptor beta chains reported below all come from one sample, sequenced in a study of Tregs in tolerant kidney transplant recipients. TCRdb's copy holds only in-frame clones and misses some; the assay was immunoSEQ multiplex PCR. The profile shows some 69,000 clones, around 84% of them singletons. Sequencing was done on a sample of CD4+ T cells from blood. These receptor sequences come from a human donor in good health.

The chain is built from TRBV7-8 and TRBJ2-7; tentative D call: TRBD2 (5 bases). This CDR3 region has 16 residues. The V end lost 5 bases, the J end lost 4 bases, and 21 bases lay between the germline ends. Germline values: CDR1 SGHVS, CDR2 FQNEAQ. The CDR3 region is CASSRGSGATSYEQYF. CDR3 nucleotides: TGTGCCAGCAGCCGAGGGAGTGGAGCGACGAGTTACGAGCAGTACTTC.

In its sample, this clone was seen once. The V call is TRBV19, the J call TRBJ1-4; TRBD1 aligns across 8 bases. Per the germline V gene, CDR1 is LNHDA and CDR2 is SQIVND (reference sequence). J gave up 13 bases and V 4 bases, and 14 bases lay outside the gene matches. The CDR3 loop spans 15 amino acids. CDR3 amino acids: CASSTENWDRTILFF. CDR3 nucleotides: TGTGCCAGTAGTACCGAGAACTGGGACAGGACGATACTGTTTTTT.

This chain joins TRBV11-2 and TRBJ2-1, with 7 bases identical to TRBD1. V dropped 5 bases and J dropped 4; count of bases not matched to a gene: 8. CDR3 size: 15 residues. Per germline, CDR1 SGHAT and CDR2 FQNNGV. The CDR3 coding sequence is TGTGCCAGCAGCCCCCCGGGACAGAGATACAATGAGCAGTTCTTC. This gives the protein CASSPPGQRYNEQFF.

The chain uses TRBV30 and TRBJ2-1, with D possibly TRBD2 on 5 matching bases. Germline CDR1 GTSNPN, CDR2 SVGIG (reference sequence). The CDR3 consists of 12 residues. V shed 3 bases and J shed 7 bases, with 10 bases lying between them. CDR3 residues: CAWRRKRNEQFF. CDR3 in DNA: TGTGCCTGGAGGCGTAAGCGGAATGAGCAGTTCTTC.

This rearrangement joins TRBV19 to TRBJ1-5; TRBD1 is a possible D gene (6 bases). Trimming cost V 7 bases and J 2 bases, with 12 bases left between them. This CDR3 spans 14 amino acids. Germline-derived CDR1 and CDR2 are LNHDA and SQIVND (reference sequence). The CDR3 sequence: CASTPGQGNQPQHF. For the CDR3, the DNA is TGTGCCAGTACCCCGGGACAAGGCAATCAGCCCCAGCATTTT.

As concerns this clone: The same CDR3 also results from other DNA sequences found in this sample. The V gene is TRBV7-2, the J gene TRBJ2-5, with D possibly being TRBD2 (7 bases). Germline values: CDR1 SGHTA, CDR2 FQGNSA. V lost 1 base and J lost 5, with 14 bases in between. The CDR3 runs 15 residues. DNA of the CDR3: TGTGCCAGCAGCTTAGGAGGGGGGGCCGGGGAGACCCAGTACTTC. Translating it yields CASSLGGGAGETQYF.

This chain uses TRBV28 with TRBJ1-4; D unclear. CDR1 is MDHEN and CDR2 is SYDVKM in the germline V gene. V lost 7 bases, J lost 0 bases, and 12 bases lay in between. The CDR3 is made up of 15 amino acids. The CDR3 reads CASTKRLPTNEKLFF. DNA for the CDR3: TGTGCCAGCACAAAGAGGCTCCCAACTAATGAAAAACTGTTTTTT.

V is TRBV7-9 and J is TRBJ1-6; possible D gene TRBD1, 5 bases. The V gene lost 0 bases and the J gene lost 6 bases, with 9 bases spanning the gap. The CDR3 covers 15 residues. Germline V CDR1 and CDR2: SEHNR, FQNEAQ (reference sequence). CDR3 sequence: CASSLASRGNSPLHF. CDR3 sequence (DNA): TGTGCCAGCAGCTTAGCTTCAAGGGGTAATTCACCCCTCCACTTT.

The chain has TRBV7-9 and TRBJ2-1; 7 bases line up with TRBD2. In germline, CDR1 is SEHNR, CDR2 FQNEAQ (reference sequence). V dropped 4 bases and J dropped 9; count of bases not matched to a gene: 18. The CDR3 totals 17 residues. CDR3 sequence reads: CASSWGWSGILTGEQFF. The DNA for the CDR3 is TGTGCCAGCAGCTGGGGGTGGAGCGGGATTCTAACAGGTGAGCAGTTCTTC.

The chain uses TRBV2 and TRBJ1-3; D gene unclear. The CDR3 runs to 11 residues. CDR1 and CDR2 (germline): SNHLY, FYNNEI. Trimming stripped 11 bases from V and 0 bases from J, with 5 bases between. The CDR3, as DNA: TGTGCCTTAACCTCTGGAAACACCATATATTTT. Amino acids: CALTSGNTIYF. Looking up the rest from reference TRBV2 and TRBJ1-3 gives the full variable domain: EPEVTQTPSHQVTQMGQEVILRCVPISNHLYFYWYRQILGQKVEFLVSFYNNEISEKSEIFDDQFSVERPDGSNFTLKIRSTKLEDSAMYFCALTSGNTIYFGEGSWLTVV.

The chain carries TRBV6-5 and TRBJ2-7; perhaps TRBD1 as D (6 bases). Trimming cost V 6 bases and J 6 bases, with 9 bases left between them. Germline V gives CDR1 MNHEY, CDR2 SVGAGI. The CDR3 is made up of 11 amino acids. CDR3 bases: TGTGCCAGCAGCCACAGGGTCGAGCAGTACTTC. Its protein is CASSHRVEQYF.

The rearrangement joins TRBV20-1 to TRBJ2-1, with D maybe TRBD2 (5 bases). The ends were cut back, 7 bases at V and 10 bases at J, with 14 bases in the middle. Germline V CDR1 and CDR2: DFQATT, SNEGSKA (reference sequence). The CDR3 has 11 residues. CDR3 nucleotide sequence: TGCAGTGGGAGCGGAGTTGGGGAGCAGTTCTTC. Amino acids: CSGSGVGEQFF.

The CDR3 loop reads CASSLTLGPVSYEQYF. The CDR3 nucleotides read TGTGCCAGCAGCCTAACCCTCGGACCAGTCTCCTACGAGCAGTACTTC. This chain uses TRBV11-3 with TRBJ2-7; no definite D call. The germline V gene encodes CDR1 SGHNT and CDR2 YENEEA. The CDR3 extends over 16 amino acids. With 5 bases removed from V and 0 bases from J, the gap between germline ends came to 17 bases.

The chain joins TRBV4-1 to TRBJ1-5; D uncertain. This CDR3 is 18 amino acids long. CDR1 is MGHRA and CDR2 is YSYEKL in the germline V gene. Trimming cost V 0 bases and J 6 bases, with 21 bases left between them. Written as DNA, the CDR3 is TGCGCCAGCAGCCAAGAGCCTCGTTCCGTGAAGGGAAGTCAGCCCCAGCATTTT. Amino acid sequence: CASSQEPRSVKGSQPQHF.

The chain couples TRBV7-6 to TRBJ2-7; 11 positions match TRBD1. CDR3 length: 14 residues. Germline trimming cut 2 bases from V and 7 bases from J; bases unmatched to any gene: 4. Germline CDR1 and CDR2: SGHVS and FNYEAQ. The CDR3 DNA reads as TGTGCCAGCAGCTTATCTGGACAGGGGGCTGAGCAGTACTTC. Its protein is CASSLSGQGAEQYF.

This clone was found many times. V is TRBV7-2 and J is TRBJ2-2; TRBD1 matches at 8 bases. This CDR3 has 16 residues. The V and J ends lost 1 base and 5 bases, in that order; junction bases with no gene match: 6. Germline assignment: CDR1 SGHTA and CDR2 FQGNSA. The CDR3 DNA is TGTGCCAGCAGCTTAGACCCCAGGGGGCTTACCGGGGAGCTGTTTTTT. Its translation is CASSLDPRGLTGELFF. Full variable domain (rest looked up from reference TRBV7-2 and TRBJ2-2): GAGVSQSPSNKVTEKGKDVELRCDPISGHTALYWYRQSLGQGLEFLIYFQGNSAPDKSGLPSDRFSAERTGGSVSTLTIQRTQQEDSAVYLCASSLDPRGLTGELFFGEGSRLTVL.

This clone was seen a few times. V is TRBV4-1 and J is TRBJ2-5, with D perhaps being TRBD1 or TRBD2 (5 bases each). The CDR3 has 16 amino acids. In germline, CDR1 is MGHRA, CDR2 YSYEKL. Trimming left V 2 bases short and J 2 bases short, with 15 bases between. In DNA, the CDR3 is TGCGCCAGCAGCCAACTTCCGGGACCCTCACAAGAGACCCAGTACTTC. It codes for CASSQLPGPSQETQYF.